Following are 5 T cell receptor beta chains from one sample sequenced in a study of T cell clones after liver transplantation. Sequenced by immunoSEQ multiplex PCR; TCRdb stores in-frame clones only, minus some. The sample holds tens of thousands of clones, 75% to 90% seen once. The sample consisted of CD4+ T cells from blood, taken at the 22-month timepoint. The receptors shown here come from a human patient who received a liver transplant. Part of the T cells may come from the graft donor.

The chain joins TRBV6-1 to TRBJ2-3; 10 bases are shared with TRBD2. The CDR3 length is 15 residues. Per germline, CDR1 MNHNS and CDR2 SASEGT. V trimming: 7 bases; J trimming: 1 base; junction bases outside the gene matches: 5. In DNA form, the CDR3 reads TGTGCCAGCACCAGCGGACTAGCGGGCACAGATACGCAGTATTTT. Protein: CASTSGLAGTDTQYF.

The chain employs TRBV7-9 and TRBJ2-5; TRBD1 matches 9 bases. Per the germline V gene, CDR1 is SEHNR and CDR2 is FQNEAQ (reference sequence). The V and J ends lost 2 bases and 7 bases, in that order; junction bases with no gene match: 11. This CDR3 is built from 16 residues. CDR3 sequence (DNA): TGTGCCAGCAGCTTACAAGGACAGGGGACTGGGCGGACCCAGTACTTC. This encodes CASSLQGQGTGRTQYF.

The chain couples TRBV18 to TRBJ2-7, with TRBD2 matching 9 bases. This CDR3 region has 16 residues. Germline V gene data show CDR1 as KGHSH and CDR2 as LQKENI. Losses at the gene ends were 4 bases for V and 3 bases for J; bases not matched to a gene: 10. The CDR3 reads CASSHDSGRGYYEQYF. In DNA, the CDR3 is TGTGCCAGCTCACACGATAGCGGGAGAGGCTACTACGAGCAGTACTTC.

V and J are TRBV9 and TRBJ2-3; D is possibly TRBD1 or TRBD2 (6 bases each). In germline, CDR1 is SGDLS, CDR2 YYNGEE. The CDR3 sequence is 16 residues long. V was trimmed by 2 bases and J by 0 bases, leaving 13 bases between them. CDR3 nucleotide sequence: TGTGCCAGCAGCGTTTGGTCGGGGGCAAGCACAGATACGCAGTATTTT. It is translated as CASSVWSGASTDTQYF.

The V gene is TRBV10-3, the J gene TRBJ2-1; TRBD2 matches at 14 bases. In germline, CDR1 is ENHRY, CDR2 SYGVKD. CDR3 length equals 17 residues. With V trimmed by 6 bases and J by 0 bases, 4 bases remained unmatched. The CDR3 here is CAISRTSGGSSYNEQFF. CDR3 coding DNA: TGTGCCATCAGCAGGACTAGCGGGGGGAGCTCCTACAATGAGCAGTTCTTC.